Here is one T cell receptor (beta chain) with its context. This entry comes from a study of T cell changes during pregnancy in multiple sclerosis. The data were produced by immunoSEQ multiplex PCR, yet TCRdb's version contains in-frame clones alone and is incomplete. The top ten clones hold around 0.52% of a sample with around 45,000 clones, under 95% of them seen once. The CDR3 runs to 13 residues. Germline V gene sequence: CDR1 SGHRS, CDR2 YFSETQ. V shed 4 bases and J 2 bases; nucleotides not matched to a gene: 0. The genes are TRBV5-1 and TRBJ2-7; TRBD2 aligns across 10 bases. This clonotype was sampled from a female donor with multiple sclerosis, enrolled in a pregnancy study. The sequencing here drew on CD4+ T cells from peripheral blood mononuclear cells, taken in the third trimester of pregnancy. CDR3 sequence reads: CASSGLAAYEQYF. The CDR3 DNA sequence: TGCGCCAGCAGCGGACTAGCGGCCTACGAGCAGTACTTC.